This T cell receptor beta chain was sequenced during a study of cytomegalovirus exposure and HLA in healthy donors. The study's findings and limits: At a 0.05 false discovery rate, a later analysis found approximately 17,000 TCR beta sequences to be associated with HLA alleles. Earlier results showed most TCR beta V segments being productive about 87% or about 30% of the time. A later analysis reported that several of the most significant clusters appeared to be linked to common viral pathogens, among them Epstein-Barr virus.

CDR3 length: 15 amino acids. Trimming pared 3 bases from V and 0 bases from J, leaving 11 bases between. Looked up from germline, CDR1 is WNHNN and CDR2 is SYGVQD (reference sequence). PCR amplification relied on 60 Vbeta primers (plus 13 Jbeta primers). In the authors' methods: About 11 million shared chains were among the approximately 80 million unique TCR beta chains that a later analysis counted. Profiled with immunoSEQ multiplex PCR; TCRdb holds only in-frame clones, not every one. D and trimming were read from the DNA, whereas the V and J calls and clone size are those reported in that table. This sample has some 110,000 clones; approximately 76% occur once, and the top ten carry about 16%. Concerning this clone itself: The antigen is undetermined.

The TCR originated in a man aged 50 or older in good health and CMV-seropositive. J is TRBJ2-5 and V is TRBV10-1; D possibly corresponds to TRBD2 (5 bases). Sequenced: PBMCs. The CDR3 region is CASSDSRVNQETQYF. In DNA, the CDR3 is TGCGCCAGCAGTGACTCGAGGGTTAACCAAGAGACCCAGTACTTC.